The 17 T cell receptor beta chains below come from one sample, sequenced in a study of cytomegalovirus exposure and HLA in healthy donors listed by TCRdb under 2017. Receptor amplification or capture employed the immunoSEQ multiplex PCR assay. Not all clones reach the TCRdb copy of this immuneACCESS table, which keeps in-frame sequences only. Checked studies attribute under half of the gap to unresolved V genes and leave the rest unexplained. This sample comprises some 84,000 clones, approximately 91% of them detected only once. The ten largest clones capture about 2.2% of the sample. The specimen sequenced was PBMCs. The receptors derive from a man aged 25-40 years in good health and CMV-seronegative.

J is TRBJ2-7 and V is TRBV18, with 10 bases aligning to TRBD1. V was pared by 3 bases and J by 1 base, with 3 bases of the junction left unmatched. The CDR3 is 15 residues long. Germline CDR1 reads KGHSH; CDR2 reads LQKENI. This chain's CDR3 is CASSPRTGGSYEQYF. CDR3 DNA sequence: TGTGCCAGCTCACCGAGGACAGGGGGATCCTACGAGCAGTACTTC.

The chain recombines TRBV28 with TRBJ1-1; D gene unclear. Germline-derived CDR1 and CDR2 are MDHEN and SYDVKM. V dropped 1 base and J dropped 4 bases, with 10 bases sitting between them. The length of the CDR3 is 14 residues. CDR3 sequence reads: CASSLFWRSTEAFF. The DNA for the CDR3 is TGTGCCAGCAGTTTATTCTGGCGGAGCACTGAAGCTTTCTTT.

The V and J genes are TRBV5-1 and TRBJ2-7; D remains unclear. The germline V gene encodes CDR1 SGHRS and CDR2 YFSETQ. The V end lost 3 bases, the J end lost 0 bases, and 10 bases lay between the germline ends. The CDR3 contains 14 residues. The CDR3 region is CASSSGGSSYEQYF. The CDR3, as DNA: TGCGCCAGCAGCTCGGGTGGGTCCTCCTACGAGCAGTACTTC.

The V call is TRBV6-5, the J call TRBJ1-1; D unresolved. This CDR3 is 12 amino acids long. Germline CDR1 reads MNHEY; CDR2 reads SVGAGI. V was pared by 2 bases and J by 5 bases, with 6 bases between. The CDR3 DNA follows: TGTGCCAGCAGTTACGAGGGTACTGAAGCTTTCTTT. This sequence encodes CASSYEGTEAFF.

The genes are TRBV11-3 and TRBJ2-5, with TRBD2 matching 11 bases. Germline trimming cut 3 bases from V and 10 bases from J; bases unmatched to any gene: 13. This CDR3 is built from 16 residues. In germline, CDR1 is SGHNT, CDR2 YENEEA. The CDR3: CASSLSGLAGPEYQYF. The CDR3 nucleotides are TGTGCCAGCAGCTTGAGCGGACTAGCGGGCCCGGAGTACCAGTACTTC.

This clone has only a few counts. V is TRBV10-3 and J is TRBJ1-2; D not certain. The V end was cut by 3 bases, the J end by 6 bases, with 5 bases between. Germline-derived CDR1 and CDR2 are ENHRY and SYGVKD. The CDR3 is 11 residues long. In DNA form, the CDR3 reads TGTGCCATCAGTGACGAGGATGGCTACACCTTC. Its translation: CAISDEDGYTF.

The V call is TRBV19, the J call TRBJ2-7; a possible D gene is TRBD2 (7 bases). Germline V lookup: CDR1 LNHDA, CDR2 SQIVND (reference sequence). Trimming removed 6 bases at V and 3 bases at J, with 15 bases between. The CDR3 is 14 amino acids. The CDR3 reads CASRGLGGLYEQYF. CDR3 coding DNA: TGTGCCAGTAGAGGACTAGGGGGACTCTACGAGCAGTACTTC.

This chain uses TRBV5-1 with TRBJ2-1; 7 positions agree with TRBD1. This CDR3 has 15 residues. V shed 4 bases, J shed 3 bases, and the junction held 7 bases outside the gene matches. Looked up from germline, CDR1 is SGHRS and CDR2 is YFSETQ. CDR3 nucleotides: TGCGCCAGCAGCGTACAGGGGCAAGTCTACAATGAGCAGTTCTTC. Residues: CASSVQGQVYNEQFF.

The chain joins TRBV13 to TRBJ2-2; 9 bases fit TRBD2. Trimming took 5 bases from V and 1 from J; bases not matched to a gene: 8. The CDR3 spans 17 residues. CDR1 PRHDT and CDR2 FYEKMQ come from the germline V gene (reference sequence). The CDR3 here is CASSTLAGEGNTGELFF. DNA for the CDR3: TGTGCCAGCAGCACTTTAGCGGGAGAGGGGAACACCGGGGAGCTGTTTTTT. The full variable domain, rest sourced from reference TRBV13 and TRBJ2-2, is AAGVIQSPRHLIKEKRETATLKCYPIPRHDTVYWYQQGPGQDPQFLISFYEKMQSDKGSIPDRFSAQQFSDYHSELNMSSLELGDSALYFCASSTLAGEGNTGELFFGEGSRLTVL.

The DNA of the CDR3 is TGTGCCAGCAGTGCAACACGGGCTGGAAGACAGGCCACGCCGACGGATACGCAGTATTTT. Its translation is CASSATRAGRQATPTDTQYF. This chain joins TRBV6-1 and TRBJ2-3; D might be TRBD1 (6 bases). The CDR3 loop spans 20 amino acids. Germline CDR1 is MNHNS and CDR2 is SASEGT. The V end was cut by 4 bases, the J end by 6 bases, with 32 bases between.

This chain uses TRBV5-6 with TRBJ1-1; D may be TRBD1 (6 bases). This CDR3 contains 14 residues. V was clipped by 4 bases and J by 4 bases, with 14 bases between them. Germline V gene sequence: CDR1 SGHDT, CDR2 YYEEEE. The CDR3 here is CASSRGGVGTEAFF. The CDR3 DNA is TGTGCCAGCAGCCGAGGGGGGGTAGGCACTGAAGCTTTCTTT.

The CDR3 region is CASSSRTGYEKLFF. The CDR3 bases are TGTGCCAGCAGCTCGCGGACAGGCTATGAAAAACTGTTTTTT. The chain is built from TRBV9 and TRBJ1-4; 7 bases agree with TRBD1. Germline CDR1 and CDR2: SGDLS and YYNGEE. Trimming removed 4 bases from V and 6 bases from J; junction bases left unmatched: 6. The length of the CDR3 is 14 residues. Together with reference TRBV9 and TRBJ1-4, the CDR3 gives the full variable domain: DSGVTQTPKHLITATGQRVTLRCSPRSGDLSVYWYQQSLDQGLQFLIQYYNGEERAKGNILERFSAQQFPDLHSELNLSSLELGDSALYFCASSSRTGYEKLFFGSGTQLSVL.

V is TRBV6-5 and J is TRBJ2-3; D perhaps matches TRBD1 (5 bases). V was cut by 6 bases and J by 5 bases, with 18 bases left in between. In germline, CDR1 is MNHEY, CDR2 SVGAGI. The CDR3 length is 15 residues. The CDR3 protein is CASSRMAWGGDTQYF. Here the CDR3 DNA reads TGTGCCAGCAGCCGAATGGCCTGGGGCGGAGATACGCAGTATTTT.

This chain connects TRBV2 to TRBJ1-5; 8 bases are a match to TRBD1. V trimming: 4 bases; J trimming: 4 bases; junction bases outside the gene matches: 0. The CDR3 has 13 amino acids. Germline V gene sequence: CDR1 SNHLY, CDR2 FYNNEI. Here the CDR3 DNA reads TGTGCCAGCAGTGGGACAGGGAATCAGCCCCAGCATTTT. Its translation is CASSGTGNQPQHF.

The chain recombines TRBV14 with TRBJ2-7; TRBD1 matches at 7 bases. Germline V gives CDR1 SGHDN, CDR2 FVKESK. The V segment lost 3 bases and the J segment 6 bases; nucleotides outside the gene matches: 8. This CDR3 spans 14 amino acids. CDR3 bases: TGTGCCAGCAGCCAGGGCAGGGGGATTCGCGAGCAGTACTTC. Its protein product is CASSQGRGIREQYF.

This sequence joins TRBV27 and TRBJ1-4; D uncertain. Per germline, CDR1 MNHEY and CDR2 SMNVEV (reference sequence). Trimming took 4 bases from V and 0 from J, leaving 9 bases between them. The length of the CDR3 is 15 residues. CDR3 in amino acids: CASSSIEATNEKLFF. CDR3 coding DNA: TGTGCCAGCAGTTCGATCGAGGCAACTAATGAAAAACTGTTTTTT.

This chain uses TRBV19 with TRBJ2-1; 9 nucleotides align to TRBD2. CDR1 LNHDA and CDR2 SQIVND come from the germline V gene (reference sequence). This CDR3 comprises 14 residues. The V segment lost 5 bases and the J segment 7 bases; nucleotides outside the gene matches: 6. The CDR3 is CASSLAGGRNEQFF. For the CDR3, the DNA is TGTGCCAGTAGTTTGGCGGGGGGGCGAAATGAGCAGTTCTTC.